This passage covers 7 T cell receptor beta chains from one sample sequenced in a study of cytomegalovirus exposure and HLA in healthy donors (TCRdb year 2017). Library construction relied on the immunoSEQ multiplex PCR assay. A mixture of 60 forward primers for TCR Vbeta segments and 13 reverse primers for TCR Jbeta segments was used in the multiplex PCR. The immuneACCESS repertoire file appears here via TCRdb, limited to in-frame rearrangements. These files lack a portion of the clones; in checked studies, under half of the deficit traces to unresolved V genes, and the cause of the others is not known. This sample has 100,000 to 150,000 clones in its table, and approximately 69% of those were observed once. The leading ten clones occupy approximately 3.8% of the sample. The sequenced sample consisted of PBMCs. The receptors derive from a man aged 40-49 years in good health and CMV-seropositive.

The rearrangement links TRBV5-5 to TRBJ2-6; 7 bases align to TRBD2. CDR1 and CDR2 (germline): SGHKS, YYEKEE (reference sequence). This CDR3 has 16 residues. V gave up 4 bases and J gave up 4 bases; unmatched junction bases: 8. CDR3 amino acids: CASSQTSNTGANVLTF. The CDR3 DNA is TGTGCCAGCAGCCAGACTAGCAACACCGGGGCCAACGTCCTGACTTTC.

The chain recombines TRBV29-1 with TRBJ2-5, with 8 bases fitting TRBD2. CDR1 SQVTM and CDR2 ANQGSEA come from the germline V gene. CDR3 length: 13 amino acids. The CDR3 region is CGARGGRGETQYF. Written as DNA, the CDR3 is TGCGGGGCCCGGGGGGGAAGAGGAGAGACCCAGTACTTC.

The chain recombines TRBV2 with TRBJ1-2; 7 bases match TRBD1. Looked up from germline, CDR1 is SNHLY and CDR2 is FYNNEI. This CDR3 is 14 amino acids long. J was trimmed by 3 bases and V by 1 base; bases with no gene match: 2. For the CDR3, the DNA is TGTGCCAGCAGTGAAGGCGGACAGGACTATGGCTACACCTTC. Protein product: CASSEGGQDYGYTF.

The chain is built from TRBV5-6 and TRBJ1-1; the match to TRBD1 covers 9 bases. This CDR3 is 15 amino acids long. V shed 2 bases and J 4 bases; nucleotides not matched to a gene: 6. Germline V CDR1 and CDR2: SGHDT, YYEEEE. The CDR3 region is CASSFGTGSGTEAFF. CDR3 DNA sequence: TGTGCCAGCAGCTTTGGGACAGGGTCGGGCACTGAAGCTTTCTTT.

The CDR3 sequence: CASSSRQGMYTGELFF. The CDR3 region has the DNA TGTGCCAGCAGCTCCCGACAGGGGATGTACACCGGGGAGCTGTTTTTT. The V call is TRBV13, the J call TRBJ2-2, with 8 nucleotides matching TRBD1. The CDR3 is 16 residues long. Germline V gene data show CDR1 as PRHDT and CDR2 as FYEKMQ (reference sequence). The J segment lost 3 bases and the V segment lost 4 bases, leaving 7 bases of the junction unmatched. The entire variable domain, with the rest obtained from reference TRBV13 and TRBJ2-2, is as follows: AAGVIQSPRHLIKEKRETATLKCYPIPRHDTVYWYQQGPGQDPQFLISFYEKMQSDKGSIPDRFSAQQFSDYHSELNMSSLELGDSALYFCASSSRQGMYTGELFFGEGSRLTVL.

The chain uses TRBV14 and TRBJ2-7; 13 bases line up with TRBD2. The V gene end was trimmed by 1 base and the J gene end by 0 bases; junction bases not matched to a gene: 0. From germline, CDR1 is SGHDN and CDR2 FVKESK. There are 16 residues in the CDR3. The CDR3 bases are TGTGCCAGCAGCCAAGGGACTAGCGGGAGCTCCTACGAGCAGTACTTC. Protein: CASSQGTSGSSYEQYF.

This chain uses TRBV5-4 with TRBJ1-2; D is perhaps TRBD1 (5 bases). Germline V gives CDR1 SGHNT, CDR2 YYREEE (reference sequence). This CDR3 is built from 13 residues. V was cut by 2 bases and J by 3 bases, with 8 bases left in between. The CDR3 DNA reads TGTGCCAGCAGCTTAGACAGCTACTATGGCTACACCTTC. This gives the protein CASSLDSYYGYTF. Together with reference TRBV5-4 and TRBJ1-2, the CDR3 gives the full variable domain: ETGVTQSPTHLIKTRGQQVTLRCSSQSGHNTVSWYQQALGQGPQFIFQYYREEENGRGNFPPRFSGLQFPNYSSELNVNALELDDSALYLCASSLDSYYGYTFGSGTRLTVV.